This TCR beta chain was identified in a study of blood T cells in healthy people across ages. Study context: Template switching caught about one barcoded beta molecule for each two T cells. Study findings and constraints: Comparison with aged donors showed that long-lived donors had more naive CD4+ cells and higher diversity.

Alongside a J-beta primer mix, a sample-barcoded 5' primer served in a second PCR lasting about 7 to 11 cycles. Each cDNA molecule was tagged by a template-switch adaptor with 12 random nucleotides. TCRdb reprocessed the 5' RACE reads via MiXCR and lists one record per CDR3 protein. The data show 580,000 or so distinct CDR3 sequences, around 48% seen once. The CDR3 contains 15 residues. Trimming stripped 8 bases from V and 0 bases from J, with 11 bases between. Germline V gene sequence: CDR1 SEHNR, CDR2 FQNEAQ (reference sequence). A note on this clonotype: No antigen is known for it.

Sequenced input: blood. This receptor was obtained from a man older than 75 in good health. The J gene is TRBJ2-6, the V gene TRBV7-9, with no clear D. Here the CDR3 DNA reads TGTGCCAGCTTGGGCCCCAACTCTGGGGCCAACGTCCTGACTTTC. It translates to CASLGPNSGANVLTF. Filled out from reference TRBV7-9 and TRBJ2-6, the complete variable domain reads DTGVSQNPRHKITKRGQNVTFRCDPISEHNRLYWYRQTLGQGPEFLTYFQNEAQLEKSRLLSDRFSAERPKGSFSTLEIQRTEQGDSAMYLCASLGPNSGANVLTFGAGSRLTVL.